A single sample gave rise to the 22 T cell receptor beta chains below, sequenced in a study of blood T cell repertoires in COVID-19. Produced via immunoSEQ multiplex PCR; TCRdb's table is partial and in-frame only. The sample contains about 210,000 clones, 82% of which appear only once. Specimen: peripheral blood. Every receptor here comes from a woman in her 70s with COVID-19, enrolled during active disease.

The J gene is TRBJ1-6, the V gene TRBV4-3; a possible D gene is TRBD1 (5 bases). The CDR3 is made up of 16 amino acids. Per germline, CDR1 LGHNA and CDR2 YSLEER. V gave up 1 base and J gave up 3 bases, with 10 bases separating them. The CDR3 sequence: CASSQGIRDYNSPLHF. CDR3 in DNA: TGCGCCAGCAGCCAAGGCATCAGGGACTATAATTCACCCCTCCACTTT.

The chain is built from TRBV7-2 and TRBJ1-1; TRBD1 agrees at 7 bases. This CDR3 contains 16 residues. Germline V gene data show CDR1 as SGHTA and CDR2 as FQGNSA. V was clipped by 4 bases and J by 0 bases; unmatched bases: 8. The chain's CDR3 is CASSSTGIKLNTEAFF. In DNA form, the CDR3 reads TGTGCCAGCAGCTCGACAGGGATAAAATTGAACACTGAAGCTTTCTTT.

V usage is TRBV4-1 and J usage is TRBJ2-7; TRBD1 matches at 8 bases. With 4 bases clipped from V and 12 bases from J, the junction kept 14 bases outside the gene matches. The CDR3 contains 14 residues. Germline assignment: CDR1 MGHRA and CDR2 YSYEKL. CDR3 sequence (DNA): TGCGCCAGCAGCCGCGGACAGGGCGAACAGGGGGTGTACTTC. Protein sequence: CASSRGQGEQGVYF.

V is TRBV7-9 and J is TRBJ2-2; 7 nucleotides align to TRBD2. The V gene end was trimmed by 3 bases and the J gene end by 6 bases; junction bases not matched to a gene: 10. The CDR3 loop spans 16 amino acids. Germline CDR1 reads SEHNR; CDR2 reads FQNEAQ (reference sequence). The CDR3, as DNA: TGTGCCAGCAGCTTGGCCCTAGCGGTGGTCCCCGGGGAGCTGTTTTTT. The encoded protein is CASSLALAVVPGELFF.

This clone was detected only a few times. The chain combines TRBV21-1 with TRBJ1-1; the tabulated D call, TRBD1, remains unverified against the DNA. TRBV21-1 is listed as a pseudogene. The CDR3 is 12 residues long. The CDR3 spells CASSFKNTEAFF. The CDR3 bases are TGTGCCAGCAGCTTCAAGAACACTGAAGCTTTCTTT.

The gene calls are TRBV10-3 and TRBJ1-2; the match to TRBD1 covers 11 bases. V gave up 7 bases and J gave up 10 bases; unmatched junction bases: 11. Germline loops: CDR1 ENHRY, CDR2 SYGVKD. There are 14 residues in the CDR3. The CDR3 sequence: CAITQGQGVTDYTF. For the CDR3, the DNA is TGTGCCATCACCCAGGGACAGGGGGTAACGGACTACACCTTC.

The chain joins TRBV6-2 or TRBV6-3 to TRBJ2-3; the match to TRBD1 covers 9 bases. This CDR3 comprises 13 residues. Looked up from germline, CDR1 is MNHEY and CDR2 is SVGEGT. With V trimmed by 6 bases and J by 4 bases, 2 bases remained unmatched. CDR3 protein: CASSRDRADTQYF. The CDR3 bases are TGTGCCAGCAGCCGGGACAGGGCAGATACGCAGTATTTT.

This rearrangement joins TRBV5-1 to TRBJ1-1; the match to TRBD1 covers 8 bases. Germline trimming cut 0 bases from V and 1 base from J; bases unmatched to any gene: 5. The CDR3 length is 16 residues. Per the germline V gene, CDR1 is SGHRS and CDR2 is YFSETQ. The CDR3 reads CASSLGQGAENTEAFF. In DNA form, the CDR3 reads TGCGCCAGCAGCTTGGGTCAGGGGGCTGAGAACACTGAAGCTTTCTTT.

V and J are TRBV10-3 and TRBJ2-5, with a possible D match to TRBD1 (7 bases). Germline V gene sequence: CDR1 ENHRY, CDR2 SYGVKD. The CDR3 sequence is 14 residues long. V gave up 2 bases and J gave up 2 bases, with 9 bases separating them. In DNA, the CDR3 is TGTGCCATCAGTGAGGCAGGGGGGCAAGAGACCCAGTACTTC. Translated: CAISEAGGQETQYF.

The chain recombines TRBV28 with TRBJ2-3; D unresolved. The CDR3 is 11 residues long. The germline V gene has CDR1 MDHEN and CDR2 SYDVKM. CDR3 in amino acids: CSSRPTDTQYF. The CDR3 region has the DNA TGTAGTAGCCGCCCCACAGATACGCAGTATTTT. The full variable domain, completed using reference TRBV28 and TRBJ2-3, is DVKVTQSSRYLVKRTGEKVFLECVQDMDHENMFWYRQDPGLGLRLIYFSYDVKMKEKGDIPEGYSVSREKKERFSLILESASTNQTSMYLCSSRPTDTQYFGPGTRLTVL.

CDR3 sequence: CASSLVGTSGATYEQYF. In nucleotides, the CDR3 is TGTGCCAGCAGCTTAGTTGGGACTAGCGGGGCGACCTACGAGCAGTACTTC. The chain links TRBV7-8 to TRBJ2-7; 13 bases map to TRBD2. This CDR3 is built from 17 residues. The V and J ends lost 1 base and 2 bases, in that order; junction bases with no gene match: 5. CDR1 is SGHVS, CDR2 FQNEAQ, per germline.

CDR3 nucleotide sequence: TGTGCCAGCAGCTTGGTCGGCGGGAGGACCCAGATAGCCAAAAACATTCAGTACTTC. Amino acids: CASSLVGGRTQIAKNIQYF. The chain recombines TRBV5-6 with TRBJ2-4; the match to TRBD2 covers 8 bases. Trimming at V came to 0 bases and at J to 0 bases, leaving 11 bases not matched to a gene. The CDR3 has 19 residues. CDR1 is SGHDT, CDR2 YYEEEE, per germline.

The CDR3 region has the DNA TGTGCCAGTAGTATAGGAGCCACTCGAAACATTCAGTACTTC. Protein product: CASSIGATRNIQYF. The rearrangement links TRBV19 to TRBJ2-4; no reliable D call. Germline values: CDR1 LNHDA, CDR2 SQIVND (reference sequence). The CDR3 totals 14 residues. V lost 1 base, J lost 6 bases, and 10 bases lay in between.

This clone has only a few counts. In DNA form, the CDR3 reads TGTGCCATCAGTGTTCCGGGACAGGGGAATGAGCAGTTCTTC. It yields the protein CAISVPGQGNEQFF. The chain is built from TRBV10-3 and TRBJ2-1, with TRBD1 matching over 10 bases. After removal of 4 bases from V and 7 bases from J, the junction contained 4 bases not matched to a gene. The CDR3 runs to 14 residues. Per the germline V gene, CDR1 is ENHRY and CDR2 is SYGVKD.

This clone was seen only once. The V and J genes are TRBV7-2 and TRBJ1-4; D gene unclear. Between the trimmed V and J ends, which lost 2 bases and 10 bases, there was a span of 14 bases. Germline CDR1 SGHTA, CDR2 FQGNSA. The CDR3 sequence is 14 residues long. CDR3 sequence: CASSLRSTAGKLFF. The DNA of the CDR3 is TGTGCCAGCAGCTTACGTTCGACGGCAGGAAAACTGTTTTTT.

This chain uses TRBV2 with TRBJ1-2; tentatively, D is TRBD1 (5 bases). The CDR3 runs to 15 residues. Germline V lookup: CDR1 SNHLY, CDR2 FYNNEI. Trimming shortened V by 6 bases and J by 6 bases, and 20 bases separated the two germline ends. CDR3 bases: TGTGCCAGCAGCCCGAGGTCAGGGTTTGTTAATGGCTACACCTTC. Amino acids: CASSPRSGFVNGYTF.

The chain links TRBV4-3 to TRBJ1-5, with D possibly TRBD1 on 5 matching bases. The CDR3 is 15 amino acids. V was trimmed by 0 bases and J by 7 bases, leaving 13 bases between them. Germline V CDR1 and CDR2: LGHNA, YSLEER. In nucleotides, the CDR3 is TGCGCCAGCAGCCAAGAGGAGGGGCGGGGGCAGCCCCAGCATTTT. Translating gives CASSQEEGRGQPQHF.

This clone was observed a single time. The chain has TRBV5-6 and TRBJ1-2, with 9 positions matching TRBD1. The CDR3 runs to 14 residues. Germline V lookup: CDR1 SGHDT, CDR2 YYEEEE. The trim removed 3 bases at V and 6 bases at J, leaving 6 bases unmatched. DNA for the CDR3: TGTGCCAGCAGCTCTCCCGGGACAGGGAATGGCTACACCTTC. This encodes CASSSPGTGNGYTF.

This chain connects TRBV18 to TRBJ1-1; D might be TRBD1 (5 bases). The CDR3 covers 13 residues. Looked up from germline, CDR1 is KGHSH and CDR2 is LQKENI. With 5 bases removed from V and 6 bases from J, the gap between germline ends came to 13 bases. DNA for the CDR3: TGTGCCAGCTCAACCACTCGGGGGTCTGAAGCTTTCTTT. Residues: CASSTTRGSEAFF.

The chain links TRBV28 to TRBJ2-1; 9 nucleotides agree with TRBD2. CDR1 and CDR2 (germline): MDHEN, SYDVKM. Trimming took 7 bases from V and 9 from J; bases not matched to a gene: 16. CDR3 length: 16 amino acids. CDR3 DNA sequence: TGTGCCAGCAAAATAACCGGGACTAGCCCATTCGGTGAGCAGTTCTTC. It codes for CASKITGTSPFGEQFF.

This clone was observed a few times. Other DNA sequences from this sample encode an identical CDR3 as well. This chain's CDR3 is CASSSDYGYTF. For the CDR3, the DNA is TGTGCCAGCAGTTCGGACTATGGCTACACCTTC. V and J are TRBV28 and TRBJ1-2, with D unresolved. Trimming pared 4 bases from V and 3 bases from J, leaving 3 bases between. CDR1 and CDR2 (germline): MDHEN, SYDVKM. The CDR3 runs to 11 residues.

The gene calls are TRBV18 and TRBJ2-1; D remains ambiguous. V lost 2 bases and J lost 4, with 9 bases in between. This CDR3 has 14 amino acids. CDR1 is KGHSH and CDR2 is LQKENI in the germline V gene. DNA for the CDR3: TGTGCCAGCTCACCAGAGCCCCTTTACAATGAGCAGTTCTTC. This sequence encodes CASSPEPLYNEQFF.